The sequence of this T cell receptor beta chain was determined in a study of cytomegalovirus exposure and HLA in healthy donors. The PCR was carried out with 60 Vbeta primers and 13 Jbeta primers. Clones were sequenced by immunoSEQ multiplex PCR, and TCRdb holds only the in-frame ones, with some missing. The sample records 130,000 or so clones, over 65% being singletons. Trimming pared 4 bases from V and 8 bases from J, leaving 13 bases between. The CDR3 loop spans 13 amino acids. The germline V gene has CDR1 SGHRS and CDR2 YFSETQ. Unrecorded immune exposure was likely among donors, who were nominally healthy when sampled.

The chain joins TRBV5-1 to TRBJ1-3, with D hard to call. The sequenced sample was PBMCs. This sequence was found in a man in his fifties in good health and CMV-seronegative. The CDR3 DNA is TGCGCCAGCAGCCTGGACCCGGGAGACACCATATATTTT. This translates into CASSLDPGDTIYF.